This is a list of T cell receptor beta chains from one sample in a study of T cell responses to AZD1222 COVID-19 vaccine. Profiled with immunoSEQ multiplex PCR; TCRdb holds only in-frame clones, not every one. Altogether some 150,000 clones are present, under 95% being singletons, with the ten largest covering roughly 5.6%. The material sequenced was peripheral blood, taken on day 0 of AZD1222 vaccination. These receptors all come from an adult in good health. Each CDR3 is given with its conserved first and last residue. The D gene is left open where the match is weak. Clone size is given for some rows only: seen once, a few or many times, or a class if the clone is expanded.

V: TRBV6-2/TRBV6-3; size: .; D: .; J: TRBJ1-4; DNA: TGTGCCAGCAGTCGGACAGAAGAAAAACTGTTTTTT; CDR3: CASSRTEEKLFF
V: TRBV7-9; size: .; D: .; J: TRBJ1-4; DNA: TGTGCCAGCAGCTTAGGGCGAGGTTCTGAAAAACTGTTTTTT; CDR3: CASSLGRGSEKLFF
V: TRBV5-1; size: .; D: TRBD1; J: TRBJ1-5; DNA: TGCGCCAGCAGCTTAACGGGACAGGGTGTTCAGCCCCAGCATTTT; CDR3: CASSLTGQGVQPQHF
V: TRBV4-2; size: .; D: .; J: TRBJ1-5; DNA: TGTGCCAGCAGCCAATCGGATGGGGGCCGGGATCAGCCCCAGCATTTT; CDR3: CASSQSDGGRDQPQHF
V: TRBV29-1; size: .; D: TRBD1; J: TRBJ2-3; DNA: TGCAGCGTTCTCTTGACAGGGTCAGAGTATTTT; CDR3: CSVLLTGSEYF
V: TRBV14; size: .; D: .; J: TRBJ2-5; DNA: TGTGCCAGCAGCCAGTCTAAGGGGGAGACCCAGTACTTC; CDR3: CASSQSKGETQYF
V: TRBV12-3/TRBV12-4; size: .; D: .; J: TRBJ2-1; DNA: TGTGCCAGCAGCTCATCCTCCTACAATGAGCAGTTCTTC; CDR3: CASSSSSYNEQFF
V: TRBV28; size: .; D: TRBD1; J: TRBJ1-1; DNA: TGTGCCAGCAGCGCGGGACAGACCTACACTGAAGCTTTCTTT; CDR3: CASSAGQTYTEAFF
V: TRBV2; size: .; D: .; J: TRBJ2-1; DNA: TGTGCCAGCAGTTTTCAGGGGAATGAGCAGTTCTTC; CDR3: CASSFQGNEQFF
V: TRBV7-3; size: .; D: TRBD1; J: TRBJ1-1; DNA: TGTGCCAGCAGCTCTTCCAGGGGGTTGACTGAAGCTTTCTTT; CDR3: CASSSSRGLTEAFF
V: TRBV7-6; size: few; D: .; J: TRBJ1-4; DNA: TGTGCCAGCAGCAGGGTTCAGGATGAAAAACTGTTTTTT; CDR3: CASSRVQDEKLFF
V: TRBV9; size: .; D: TRBD1; J: TRBJ1-4; DNA: TGTGCCAGCAGCGTTAGGACAGGGGATGAAAAACTGTTTTTT; CDR3: CASSVRTGDEKLFF
V: TRBV4-3; size: .; D: .; J: TRBJ2-2; DNA: TGCGCCAGCAGCCGGGCTTTGAGTGACATCGGGGAGCTGTTTTTT; CDR3: CASSRALSDIGELFF
V: TRBV28; size: .; D: .; J: TRBJ2-7; DNA: TGTGCCAGCAGTTTAACCCCCTACGAGCAGTACTTC; CDR3: CASSLTPYEQYF
V: TRBV19; size: .; D: TRBD1; J: TRBJ2-7; DNA: TGTGCCAGTAGTATGGCCTGGGCAGGGGGTAGCGAGCAGTACTTC; CDR3: CASSMAWAGGSEQYF
V: TRBV4-3; size: few; D: .; J: TRBJ1-6; DNA: TGCGCCAGCAGCTCTCCGGGACTTCGCTCACCCCTCCACTTT; CDR3: CASSSPGLRSPLHF
V: TRBV5-8; size: .; D: TRBD1; J: TRBJ2-1; DNA: TGTGCCAGCAGCTTGGGACAGGGAACCTACAATGAGCAGTTCTTC; CDR3: CASSLGQGTYNEQFF
V: TRBV18; size: .; D: .; J: TRBJ2-6; DNA: TGTGCCAGCTCACTATCGTCAGGGCTCCCCAGCCCTGGGGCCAACGTCCTGACTTTC; CDR3: CASSLSSGLPSPGANVLTF
V: TRBV19; size: .; D: .; J: TRBJ1-5; DNA: TGTGCCAGTAGTATGGAGGGCAGACTGAGTGGCAATCAGCCCCAGCATTTT; CDR3: CASSMEGRLSGNQPQHF
V: TRBV29-1; size: few; D: .; J: TRBJ1-1; DNA: TGCAGCACAGAGACGGGGCAGTCTGCTTTCTTT; CDR3: CSTETGQSAFF
V: TRBV29-1; size: .; D: .; J: TRBJ2-3; DNA: TGCAGCCATAACCGGGACGGACTCAGCTATACGCAGTATTTT; CDR3: CSHNRDGLSYTQYF
V: TRBV18; size: .; D: .; J: TRBJ1-1; DNA: TGTGCCAGCTCACCACAGAAGGGGCTCCGGACTGAAGCTTTCTTT; CDR3: CASSPQKGLRTEAFF
V: TRBV29-1; size: .; D: .; J: TRBJ1-1; DNA: TGCAGCGCATGCCTACGGGGGCCAGTTTGGGATTATGAAGCTTTCTTT; CDR3: CSACLRGPVWDYEAFF
V: TRBV5-5; size: .; D: .; J: TRBJ1-4; DNA: TGTGCCAGCAGCGGACCGACGGGGCGAGGTGAAAAACTGTTTTTT; CDR3: CASSGPTGRGEKLFF